This T cell receptor (beta chain) comes out of a study of regulatory T cells in long-lasting Graves disease. Germline V gene lookup returns CDR1 MNHEY and CDR2 SVGEGT. The CDR3 spans 13 residues. V gave up 6 bases and J gave up 1 base, with 9 bases separating them. Library construction for TCR beta used iRepertoire HTBI primers and Arm-PCR of CDR3 regions. MiXCR, applied by TCRdb to the multiplex PCR reads, yields one record per CDR3 protein. The data contain 400,000 to 500,000 distinct CDR3 sequences, around a fifth of them singletons. As to time point: persistent/refractory GD, antithyroid drugs over 5 years with positive TRAb. Researchers made the TCR library from RNA that was extracted from PBMCs. The study, taken as a whole, reports: Between persistent patients, thousands of public clonotypes were shared, exceeding the roughly 940 shared between new patients.

Regarding this clonotype: The antigen is not known. A far larger clone differs by one base, so this is likely a read error.

Sequencing used peripheral blood mononuclear cells (PBMCs), obtained when the disease was refractory, from a patient treated with antithyroid drugs. This TCR derives from a female donor with Graves disease. The chain uses TRBV6-2 or TRBV6-3 and TRBJ1-1; D is unresolved. This chain's CDR3 is CASRPFKNTEAFF. The CDR3 DNA reads TGTGCCAGCAGGCCGTTTAAGAACACTGAAGCTTTCTTT.